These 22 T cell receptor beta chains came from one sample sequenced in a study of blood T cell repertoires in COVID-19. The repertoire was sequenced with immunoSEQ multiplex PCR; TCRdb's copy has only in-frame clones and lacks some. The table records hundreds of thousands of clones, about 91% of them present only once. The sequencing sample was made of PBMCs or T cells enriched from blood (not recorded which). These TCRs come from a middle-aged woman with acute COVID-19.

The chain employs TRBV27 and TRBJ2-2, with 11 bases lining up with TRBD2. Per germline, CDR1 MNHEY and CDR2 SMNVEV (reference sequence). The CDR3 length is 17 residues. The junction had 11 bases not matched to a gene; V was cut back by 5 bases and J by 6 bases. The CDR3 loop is CASSISGRAFLAGELFF. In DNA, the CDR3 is TGTGCCAGCAGTATTAGCGGGAGGGCCTTCTTGGCCGGGGAGCTGTTTTTT.

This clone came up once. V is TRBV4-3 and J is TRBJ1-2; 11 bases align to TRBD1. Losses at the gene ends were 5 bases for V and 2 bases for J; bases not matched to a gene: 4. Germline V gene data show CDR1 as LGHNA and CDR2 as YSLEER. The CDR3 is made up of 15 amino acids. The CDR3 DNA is TGCGCCAGCAGCGAAGGACAGGGGGCGAACTATGGCTACACCTTC. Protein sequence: CASSEGQGANYGYTF.

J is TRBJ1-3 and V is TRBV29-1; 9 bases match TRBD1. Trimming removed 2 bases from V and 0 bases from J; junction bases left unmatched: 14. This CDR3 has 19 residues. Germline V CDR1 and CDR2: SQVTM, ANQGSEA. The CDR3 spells CSVEPWTGDPSSSGNTIYF. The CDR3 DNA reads TGCAGCGTTGAACCTTGGACAGGGGATCCCTCGAGCTCTGGAAACACCATATATTTT. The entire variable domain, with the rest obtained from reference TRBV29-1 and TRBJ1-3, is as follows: SAVISQKPSRDICQRGTSLTIQCQVDSQVTMMFWYRQQPGQSLTLIATANQGSEATYESGFVIDKFPISRPNLTFSTLTVSNMSPEDSSIYLCSVEPWTGDPSSSGNTIYFGEGSWLTVV.

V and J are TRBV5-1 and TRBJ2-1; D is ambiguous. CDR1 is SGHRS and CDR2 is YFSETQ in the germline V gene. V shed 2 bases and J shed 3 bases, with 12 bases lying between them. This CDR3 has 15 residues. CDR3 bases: TGCGCCAGCAGCTTAGGTAGCATGGGCTACAATGAGCAGTTCTTC. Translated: CASSLGSMGYNEQFF. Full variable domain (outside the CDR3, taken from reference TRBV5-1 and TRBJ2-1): KAGVTQTPRYLIKTRGQQVTLSCSPISGHRSVSWYQQTPGQGLQFLFEYFSETQRNKGNFPGRFSGRQFSNSRSEMNVSTLELGDSALYLCASSLGSMGYNEQFFGPGTRLTVL.

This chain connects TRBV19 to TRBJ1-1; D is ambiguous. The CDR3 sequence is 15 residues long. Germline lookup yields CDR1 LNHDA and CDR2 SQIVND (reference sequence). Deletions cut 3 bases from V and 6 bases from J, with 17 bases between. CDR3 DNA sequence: TGTGCCAGTAGTATGGTCCCCCGCGGTCGACCTGAAGCTTTCTTT. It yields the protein CASSMVPRGRPEAFF.

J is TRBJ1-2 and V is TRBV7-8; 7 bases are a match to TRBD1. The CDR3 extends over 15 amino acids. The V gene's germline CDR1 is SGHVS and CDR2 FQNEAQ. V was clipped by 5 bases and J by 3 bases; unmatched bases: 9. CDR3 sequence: CASSLRDRLYYGYTF. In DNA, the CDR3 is TGTGCCAGCAGCCTCCGGGACAGACTTTACTATGGCTACACCTTC. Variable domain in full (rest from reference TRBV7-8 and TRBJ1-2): GAGVSQSPRYKVAKRGQDVALRCDPISGHVSLFWYQQALGQGPEFLTYFQNEAQLDKSGLPSDRFFAERPEGSVSTLKIQRTQQEDSAVYLCASSLRDRLYYGYTFGSGTRLTVV.

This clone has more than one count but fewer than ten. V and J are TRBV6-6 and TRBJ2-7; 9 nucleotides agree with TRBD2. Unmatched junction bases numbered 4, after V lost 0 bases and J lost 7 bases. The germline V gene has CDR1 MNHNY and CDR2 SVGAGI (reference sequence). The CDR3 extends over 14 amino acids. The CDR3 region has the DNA TGTGCCAGCAGTTACTCGGCGGGAGGGGGGGAGCAGTACGTC. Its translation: CASSYSAGGGEQYV.

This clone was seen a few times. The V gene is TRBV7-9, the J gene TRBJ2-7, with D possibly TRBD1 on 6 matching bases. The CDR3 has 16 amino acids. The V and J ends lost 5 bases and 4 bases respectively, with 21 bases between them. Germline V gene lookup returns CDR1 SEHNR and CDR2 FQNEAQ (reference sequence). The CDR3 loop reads CASSVPSGAGGYEQYF. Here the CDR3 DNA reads TGTGCCAGCAGCGTACCCTCAGGGGCAGGTGGGTACGAGCAGTACTTC.

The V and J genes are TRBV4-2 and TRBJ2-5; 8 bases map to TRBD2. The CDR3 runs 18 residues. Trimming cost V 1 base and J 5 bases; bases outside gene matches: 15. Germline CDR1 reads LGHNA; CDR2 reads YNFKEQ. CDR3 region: CASSQASRSGSVRETQYF. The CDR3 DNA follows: TGTGCCAGCAGCCAAGCCTCACGCAGCGGGAGTGTAAGGGAGACCCAGTACTTC.

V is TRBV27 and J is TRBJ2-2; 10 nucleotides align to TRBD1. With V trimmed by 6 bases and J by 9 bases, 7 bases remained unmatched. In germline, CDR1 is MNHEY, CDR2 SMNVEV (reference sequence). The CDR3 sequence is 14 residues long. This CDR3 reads CASSSGQGLRELFF. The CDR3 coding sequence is TGTGCCAGCAGCTCGGGACAGGGGTTGCGGGAGCTGTTTTTT.

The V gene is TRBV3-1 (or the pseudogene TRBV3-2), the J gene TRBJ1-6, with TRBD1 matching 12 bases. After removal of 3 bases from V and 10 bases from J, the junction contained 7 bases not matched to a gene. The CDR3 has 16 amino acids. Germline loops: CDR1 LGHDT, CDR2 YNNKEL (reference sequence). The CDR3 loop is CASSHGGDRGRSPLHF. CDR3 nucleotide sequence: TGTGCCAGCAGCCATGGCGGGGACAGGGGGCGATCACCCCTCCACTTT.

In DNA form, the CDR3 reads TGTGCCAGCAGCTCCTTGACAGGGAAAAACACTGAAGCTTTCTTT. Protein: CASSSLTGKNTEAFF. The genes are TRBV4-2 and TRBJ1-1; 7 nucleotides agree with TRBD1. Trimming took 5 bases from V and 2 from J; bases not matched to a gene: 8. There are 15 residues in the CDR3. Germline lookup yields CDR1 LGHNA and CDR2 YNFKEQ.

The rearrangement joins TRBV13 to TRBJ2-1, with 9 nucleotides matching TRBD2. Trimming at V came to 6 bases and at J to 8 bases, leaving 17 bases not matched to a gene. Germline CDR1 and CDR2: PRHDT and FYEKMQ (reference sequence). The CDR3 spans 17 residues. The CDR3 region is CASRPYGTSLPRDEQFF. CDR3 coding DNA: TGTGCCAGCAGACCCTACGGGACTAGCCTGCCAAGGGATGAGCAGTTCTTC.

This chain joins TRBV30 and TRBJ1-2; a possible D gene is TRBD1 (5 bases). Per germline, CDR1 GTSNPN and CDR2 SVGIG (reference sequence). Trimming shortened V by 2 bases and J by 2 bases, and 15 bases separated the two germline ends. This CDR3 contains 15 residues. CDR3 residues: CAWSRLLGGNYGYTF. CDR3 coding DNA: TGTGCCTGGAGTAGGTTGTTGGGGGGGAACTATGGCTACACCTTC.

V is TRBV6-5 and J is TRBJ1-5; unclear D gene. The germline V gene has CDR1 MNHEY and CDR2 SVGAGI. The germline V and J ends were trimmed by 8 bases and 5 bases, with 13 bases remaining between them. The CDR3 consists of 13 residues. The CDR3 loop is CASGRGGDQPQHF. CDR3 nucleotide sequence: TGTGCCAGCGGCCGGGGTGGAGATCAGCCCCAGCATTTT.

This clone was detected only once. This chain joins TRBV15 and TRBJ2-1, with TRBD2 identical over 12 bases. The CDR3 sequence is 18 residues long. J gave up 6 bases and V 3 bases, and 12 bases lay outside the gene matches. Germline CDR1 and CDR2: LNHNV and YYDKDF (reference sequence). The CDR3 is CATSSLPTTSGSPNEQFF. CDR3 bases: TGTGCCACCAGCAGTCTTCCAACGACTAGCGGGAGCCCCAATGAGCAGTTCTTC.

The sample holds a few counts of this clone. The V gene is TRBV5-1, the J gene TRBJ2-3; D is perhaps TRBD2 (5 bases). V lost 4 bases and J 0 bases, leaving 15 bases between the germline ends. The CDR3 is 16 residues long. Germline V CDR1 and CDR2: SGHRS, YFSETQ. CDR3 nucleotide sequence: TGCGCCAGCAGCACAAGGTCGGGAAAAAGCACAGATACGCAGTATTTT. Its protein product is CASSTRSGKSTDTQYF.

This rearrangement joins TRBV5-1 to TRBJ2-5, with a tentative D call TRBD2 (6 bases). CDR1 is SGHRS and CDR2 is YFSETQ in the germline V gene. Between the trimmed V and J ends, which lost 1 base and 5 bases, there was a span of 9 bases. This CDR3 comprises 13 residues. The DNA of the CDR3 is TGCGCCAGCAGCTTGACGGGGGAGGAGACCCAGTACTTC. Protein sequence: CASSLTGEETQYF.

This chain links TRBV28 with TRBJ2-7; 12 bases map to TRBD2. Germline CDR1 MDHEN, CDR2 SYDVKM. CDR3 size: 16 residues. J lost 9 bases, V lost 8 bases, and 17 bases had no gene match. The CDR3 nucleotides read TGTGCCAGCGGTACGACCGGACTAGCGGGGCTACGAGGGCAGTACTTC. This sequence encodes CASGTTGLAGLRGQYF.

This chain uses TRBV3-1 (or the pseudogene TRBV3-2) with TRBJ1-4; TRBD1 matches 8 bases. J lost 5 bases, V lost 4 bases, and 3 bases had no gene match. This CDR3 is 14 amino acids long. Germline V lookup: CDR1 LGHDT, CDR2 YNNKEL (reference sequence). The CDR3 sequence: CASSLGTGNEKLFF. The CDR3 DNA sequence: TGTGCCAGCAGCCTAGGGACAGGAAATGAAAAACTGTTTTTT.

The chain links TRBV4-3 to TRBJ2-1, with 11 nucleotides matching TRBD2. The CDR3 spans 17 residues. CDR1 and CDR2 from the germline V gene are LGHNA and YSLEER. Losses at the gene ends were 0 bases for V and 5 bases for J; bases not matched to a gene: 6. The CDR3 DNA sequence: TGCGCCAGCAGCCAAGATCCGAGACTAGCGGGAAACAATGAGCAGTTCTTC. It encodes CASSQDPRLAGNNEQFF.

CDR3 in DNA: TGTGCCAGCTCACCCCTTTTCCGGACTAGCGGGAGCACAGATACGCAGTATTTT. As protein: CASSPLFRTSGSTDTQYF. The gene calls are TRBV18 and TRBJ2-3; 11 nucleotides line up with TRBD2. This CDR3 comprises 18 residues. Germline V gene sequence: CDR1 KGHSH, CDR2 LQKENI. Trimming took 3 bases from V and 0 from J; bases not matched to a gene: 8. Full variable domain (outside the CDR3, taken from reference TRBV18 and TRBJ2-3): NAGVMQNPRHLVRRRGQEARLRCSPMKGHSHVYWYRQLPEEGLKFMVYLQKENIIDESGMPKERFSAEFPKEGPSILRIQQVVRGDSAAYFCASSPLFRTSGSTDTQYFGPGTRLTVL.